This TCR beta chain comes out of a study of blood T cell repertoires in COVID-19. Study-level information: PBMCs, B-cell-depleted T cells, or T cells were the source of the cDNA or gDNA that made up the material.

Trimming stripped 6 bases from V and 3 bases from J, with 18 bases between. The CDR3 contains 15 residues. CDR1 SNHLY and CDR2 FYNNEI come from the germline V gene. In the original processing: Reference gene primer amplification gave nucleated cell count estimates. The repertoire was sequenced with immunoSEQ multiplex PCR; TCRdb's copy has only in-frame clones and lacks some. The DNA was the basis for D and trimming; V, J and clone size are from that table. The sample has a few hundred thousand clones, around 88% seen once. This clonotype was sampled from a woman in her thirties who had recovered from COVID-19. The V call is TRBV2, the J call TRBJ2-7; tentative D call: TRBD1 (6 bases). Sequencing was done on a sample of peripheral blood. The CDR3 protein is CASRPNRDKFYEQYF. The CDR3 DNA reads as TGTGCCAGCAGGCCGAACAGGGACAAGTTCTACGAGCAGTACTTC. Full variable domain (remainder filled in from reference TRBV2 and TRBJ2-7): EPEVTQTPSHQVTQMGQEVILRCVPISNHLYFYWYRQILGQKVEFLVSFYNNEISEKSEIFDDQFSVERPDGSNFTLKIRSTKLEDSAMYFCASRPNRDKFYEQYFGPGTRLTVT.